Following are 9 T cell receptor beta chains from one sample sequenced in a study of cytotoxic CD8 clonotypes in ibrutinib-treated CLL. Assay: immunoSEQ multiplex PCR; the TCRdb copy retains only in-frame clones and omits some. The repertoire holds about 68,000 clones, with around 65% as singletons. The specimen was PBMCs, collected after 12 months of ibrutinib treatment. All receptors derive from a human donor with chronic lymphocytic leukemia.

This clone was seen a few times. The V call is TRBV12-5, the J call TRBJ1-3; D unresolved. Germline V CDR1 and CDR2: LGHNT, FRNRAP. V was cut by 1 base and J by 5 bases, with 6 bases left in between. The CDR3 is 13 amino acids. CDR3 residues: CASGLDRRNTIYF. The CDR3, as DNA: TGTGCTAGTGGTTTGGATCGAAGAAACACCATATATTTT.

V is TRBV7-9 and J is TRBJ1-1; TRBD1 is a possible D gene (5 bases). V was cut by 0 bases and J by 0 bases, with 11 bases left in between. The CDR3 totals 16 residues. Germline V CDR1 and CDR2: SEHNR, FQNEAQ (reference sequence). In DNA, the CDR3 is TGTGCCAGCAGCTTAGCAGGGACTTTGGTGAACACTGAAGCTTTCTTT. As protein: CASSLAGTLVNTEAFF. Variable domain in full (rest from reference TRBV7-9 and TRBJ1-1): DTGVSQNPRHKITKRGQNVTFRCDPISEHNRLYWYRQTLGQGPEFLTYFQNEAQLEKSRLLSDRFSAERPKGSFSTLEIQRTEQGDSAMYLCASSLAGTLVNTEAFFGQGTRLTVV.

The chain links TRBV2 to TRBJ1-1, with TRBD1 matching over 8 bases. The J segment lost 0 bases and the V segment lost 6 bases, leaving 12 bases of the junction unmatched. Germline V CDR1 and CDR2: SNHLY, FYNNEI. The length of the CDR3 is 17 residues. The CDR3 DNA follows: TGTGCCAGCAGGAAGAGGACAGGGATTAGGATGAACACTGAAGCTTTCTTT. The encoded protein is CASRKRTGIRMNTEAFF.

The rearrangement uses TRBV4-3 and TRBJ1-2; D is unresolved. The V gene lost 1 base and the J gene lost 8 bases, with 17 bases spanning the gap. The length of the CDR3 is 15 residues. Per germline, CDR1 LGHNA and CDR2 YSLEER. CDR3 coding DNA: TGCGCCAGCAGCCAAGCGGTCGGGCTCTACGGGGGCTACACCTTC. The encoded protein is CASSQAVGLYGGYTF.

The V gene is TRBV7-8, the J gene TRBJ2-1; D gene unclear. The CDR3 spans 16 residues. V lost 6 bases and J lost 4, with 19 bases in between. Germline V gene data show CDR1 as SGHVS and CDR2 as FQNEAQ. The CDR3 region has the DNA TGTGCCAGCAGGTTCGCCGCCGCAGACCCATACAATGAGCAGTTCTTC. Encoded protein: CASRFAAADPYNEQFF.

This chain links TRBV19 with TRBJ2-7; the match to TRBD1 covers 7 bases. Looked up from germline, CDR1 is LNHDA and CDR2 is SQIVND (reference sequence). Trimming took 5 bases from V and 0 from J; bases not matched to a gene: 7. This CDR3 is built from 15 residues. The CDR3 spells CASSQGQSSSYEQYF. CDR3 in DNA: TGTGCCAGTAGTCAGGGACAGTCTTCCTCCTACGAGCAGTACTTC.

The rearrangement links TRBV5-6 to TRBJ1-6; D is unclear. Trimming pared 2 bases from V and 3 bases from J, leaving 9 bases between. The CDR3 runs to 15 residues. Germline loops: CDR1 SGHDT, CDR2 YYEEEE. CDR3 region: CASSLGSVYNSPLHF. CDR3 nucleotides: TGTGCCAGCAGCTTAGGCAGCGTCTATAATTCACCCCTCCACTTT.

The gene calls are TRBV9 and TRBJ2-3; 13 bases agree with TRBD2. The germline V gene encodes CDR1 SGDLS and CDR2 YYNGEE. This CDR3 is 18 amino acids long. Germline trimming cut 4 bases from V and 0 bases from J; bases unmatched to any gene: 8. This chain's CDR3 is CASSHGLAGDASTDTQYF. The CDR3 bases are TGTGCCAGCAGCCACGGACTAGCGGGGGATGCTAGCACAGATACGCAGTATTTT.

To note about this clone: Distinct nucleotide sequences in the sample also encode this CDR3. V gene TRBV6-5 combines with J gene TRBJ1-2, with D perhaps matching TRBD1 (6 bases). Germline V CDR1 and CDR2: MNHEY, SVGAGI. V was cut by 2 bases and J by 4 bases, with 11 bases left in between. The CDR3 loop spans 14 amino acids. CDR3 protein: CASSYRGVGYGYTF. In DNA, the CDR3 is TGTGCCAGCAGTTACAGGGGGGTCGGCTATGGCTACACCTTC.